This paragraph reports one TCR beta chain. The antigen is unknown. Although they were nominally healthy when sampled, donors likely had unrecorded immune exposures. These data originate in a study of cytomegalovirus exposure and HLA in healthy donors. About the research overall: Genotyping of 300 to 450 donors showed that 80% to 85% belonged to the Caucasian-associated ancestry cluster.

V gave up 8 bases and J gave up 9 bases; unmatched junction bases: 5. The CDR3 runs to 12 residues. Per the germline V gene, CDR1 is MDHEN and CDR2 is SYDVKM. Overall study results and limits: Later examination showed HLA-associated TCR beta chains had greater clonal expansion than equally common others. It was likely that a cluster of highly shared sequence variants was a sequencing artifact.

The PCR was carried out with 60 Vbeta primers and 13 Jbeta primers. The repertoire was sequenced with immunoSEQ multiplex PCR; TCRdb's copy has only in-frame clones and lacks some. The data show about 150,000 clones, roughly 85% seen once. The receptor was isolated from a man aged 40-49 years in good health and CMV-seropositive. The chain links TRBV28 to TRBJ2-1, with TRBD1 matching over 9 bases. The sample taken for sequencing was PBMCs. In DNA, the CDR3 is TGTGCCAGCGGCACAGGGGGCAGTGAGCAGTTCTTC. Translating gives CASGTGGSEQFF.